This T cell receptor beta chain was recorded in a study of shared clonotypes between healthy human individuals. The naive CD8 fraction comprised CD45RO-negative cells positively selected for CCR7 and excluded terminally differentiated effector memory CD45RA+ cells. Execution of the assay was at deep level. Assay: immunoSEQ multiplex PCR; the TCRdb copy retains only in-frame clones and omits some. The sample yields about 2,200,000 clones, about 92% seen once. This clone was detected once. The CDR3 sequence is 16 residues long. The V end lost 2 bases, the J end lost 7 bases, and 18 bases lay between the germline ends. CDR1 and CDR2 (germline): MNHEY, SMNVEV (reference sequence).

This receptor was taken from a man younger than 35 in good health. Some clones in this sample may be carry-over from other donors' samples. The rearrangement links TRBV27 to TRBJ2-1; possible D gene TRBD2, 7 bases. Material: naive CD8+ T cells from PBMCs. The CDR3 nucleotides are TGTGCCAGCAGTTTAACCCCGATCGGGGGGCTTAATGAGCAGTTCTTC. Its translation is CASSLTPIGGLNEQFF.